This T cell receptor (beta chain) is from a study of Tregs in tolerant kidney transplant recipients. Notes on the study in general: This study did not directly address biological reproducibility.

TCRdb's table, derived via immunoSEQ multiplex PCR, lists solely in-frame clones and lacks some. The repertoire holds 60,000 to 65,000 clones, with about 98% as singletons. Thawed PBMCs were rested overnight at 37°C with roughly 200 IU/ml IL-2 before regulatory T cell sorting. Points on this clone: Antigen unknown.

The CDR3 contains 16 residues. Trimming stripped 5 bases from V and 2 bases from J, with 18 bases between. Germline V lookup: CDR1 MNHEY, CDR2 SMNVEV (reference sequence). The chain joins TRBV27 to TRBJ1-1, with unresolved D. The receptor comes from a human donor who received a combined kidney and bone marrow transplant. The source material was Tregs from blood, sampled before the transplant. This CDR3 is CASSLLFVPLNTEAFF. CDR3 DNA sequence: TGTGCCAGCAGTCTACTCTTTGTACCGCTCAACACTGAAGCTTTCTTT.